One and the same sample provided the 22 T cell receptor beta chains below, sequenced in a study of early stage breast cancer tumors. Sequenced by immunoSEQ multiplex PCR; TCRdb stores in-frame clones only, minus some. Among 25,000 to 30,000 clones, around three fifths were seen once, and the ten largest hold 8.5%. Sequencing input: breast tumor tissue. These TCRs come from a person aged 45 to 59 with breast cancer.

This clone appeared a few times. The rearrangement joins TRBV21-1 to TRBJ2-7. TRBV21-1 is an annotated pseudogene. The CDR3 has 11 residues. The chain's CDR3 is CASTRTYEQYF. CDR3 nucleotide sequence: TGTGCCAGCACCCGGACCTACGAGCAGTACTTC.

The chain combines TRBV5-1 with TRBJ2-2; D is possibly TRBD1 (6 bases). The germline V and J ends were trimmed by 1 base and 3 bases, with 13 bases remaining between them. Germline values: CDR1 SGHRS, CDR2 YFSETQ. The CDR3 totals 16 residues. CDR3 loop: CASSLLLQGYTGELFF. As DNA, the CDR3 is TGCGCCAGCAGCTTGTTACTACAGGGCTACACCGGGGAGCTGTTTTTT.

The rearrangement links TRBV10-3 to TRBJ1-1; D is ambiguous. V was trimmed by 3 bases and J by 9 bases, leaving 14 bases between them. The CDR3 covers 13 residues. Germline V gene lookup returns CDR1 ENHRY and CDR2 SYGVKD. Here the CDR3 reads CAISDPGETKAFF. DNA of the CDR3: TGTGCCATCAGTGACCCCGGAGAGACCAAAGCTTTCTTT.

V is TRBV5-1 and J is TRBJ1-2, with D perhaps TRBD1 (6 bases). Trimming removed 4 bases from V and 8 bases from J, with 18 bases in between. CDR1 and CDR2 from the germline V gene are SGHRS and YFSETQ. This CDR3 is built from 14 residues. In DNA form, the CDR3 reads TGCGCCAGCAGCCCCGGGGGGGCAACGGGAGGCTACACCTTC. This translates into CASSPGGATGGYTF.

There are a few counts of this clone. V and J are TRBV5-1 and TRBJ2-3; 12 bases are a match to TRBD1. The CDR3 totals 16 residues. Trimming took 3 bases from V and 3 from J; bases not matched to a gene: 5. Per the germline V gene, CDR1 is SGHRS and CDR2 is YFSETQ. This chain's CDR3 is CASSWGQGARTDTQYF. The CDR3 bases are TGCGCCAGCAGCTGGGGACAGGGGGCTCGGACAGATACGCAGTATTTT.

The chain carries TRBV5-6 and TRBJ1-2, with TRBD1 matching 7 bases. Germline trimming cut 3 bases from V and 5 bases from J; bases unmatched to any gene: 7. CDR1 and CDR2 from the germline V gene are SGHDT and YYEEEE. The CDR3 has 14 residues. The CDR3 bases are TGTGCCAGCAGCTCGGCCGGGACAGAGTATGGCTACACCTTC. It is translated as CASSSAGTEYGYTF. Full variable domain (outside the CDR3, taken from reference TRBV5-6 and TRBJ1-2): DAGVTQSPTHLIKTRGQQVTLRCSPKSGHDTVSWYQQALGQGPQFIFQYYEEEERQRGNFPDRFSGHQFPNYSSELNVNALLLGDSALYLCASSSAGTEYGYTFGSGTRLTVV.

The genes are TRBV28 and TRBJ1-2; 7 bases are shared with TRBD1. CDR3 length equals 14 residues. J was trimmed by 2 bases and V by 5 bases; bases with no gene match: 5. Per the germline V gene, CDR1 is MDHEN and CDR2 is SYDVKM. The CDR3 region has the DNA TGTGCCAGCAGTCAGGAGACAGGGAACTATGGCTACACCTTC. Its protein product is CASSQETGNYGYTF.

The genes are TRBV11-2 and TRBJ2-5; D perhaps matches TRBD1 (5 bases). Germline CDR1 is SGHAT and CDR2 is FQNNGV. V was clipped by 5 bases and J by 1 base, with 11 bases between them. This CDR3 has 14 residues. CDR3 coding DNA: TGTGCCAGCAGCCAGGACATATTCCAAGAGACCCAGTACTTC. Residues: CASSQDIFQETQYF.

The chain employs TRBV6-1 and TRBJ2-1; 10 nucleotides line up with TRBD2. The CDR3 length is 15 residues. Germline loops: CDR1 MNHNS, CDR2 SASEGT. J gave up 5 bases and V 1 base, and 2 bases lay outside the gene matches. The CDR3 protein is CASSEGLAGDNEQFF. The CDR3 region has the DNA TGTGCCAGCAGTGAAGGGCTAGCGGGAGACAATGAGCAGTTCTTC.

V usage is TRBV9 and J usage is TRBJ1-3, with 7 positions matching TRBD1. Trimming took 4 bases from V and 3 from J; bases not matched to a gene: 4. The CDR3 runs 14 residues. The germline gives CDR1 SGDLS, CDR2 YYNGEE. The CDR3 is CASSTWTGGNTIYF. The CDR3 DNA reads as TGTGCCAGCAGCACTTGGACAGGTGGAAACACCATATATTTT.

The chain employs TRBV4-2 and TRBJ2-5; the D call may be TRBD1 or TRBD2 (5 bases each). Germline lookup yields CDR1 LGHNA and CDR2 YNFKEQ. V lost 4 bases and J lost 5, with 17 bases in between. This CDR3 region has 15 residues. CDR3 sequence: CASSRERGTGETQYF. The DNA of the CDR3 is TGTGCCAGCAGCCGGGAAAGGGGTACGGGGGAGACCCAGTACTTC.

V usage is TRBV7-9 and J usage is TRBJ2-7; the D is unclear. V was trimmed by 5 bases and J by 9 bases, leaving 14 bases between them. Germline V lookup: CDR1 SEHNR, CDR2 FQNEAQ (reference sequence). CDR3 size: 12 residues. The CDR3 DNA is TGTGCCAGCAGCCCAAATACGGTAGGGCAGTACTTC. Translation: CASSPNTVGQYF.

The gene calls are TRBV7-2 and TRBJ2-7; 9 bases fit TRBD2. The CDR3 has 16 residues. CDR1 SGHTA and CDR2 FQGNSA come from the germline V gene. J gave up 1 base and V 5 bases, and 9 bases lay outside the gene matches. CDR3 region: CASSLSVLAGSYEQYF. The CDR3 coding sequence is TGTGCCAGCAGCCTTAGCGTGCTAGCGGGATCCTACGAGCAGTACTTC.

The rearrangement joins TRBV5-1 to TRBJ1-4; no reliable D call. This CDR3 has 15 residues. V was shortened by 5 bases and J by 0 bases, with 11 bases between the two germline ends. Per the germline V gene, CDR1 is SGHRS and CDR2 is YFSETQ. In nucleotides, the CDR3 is TGCGCCAGCAGGCCTACAACTGCAACTAATGAAAAACTGTTTTTT. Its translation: CASRPTTATNEKLFF.

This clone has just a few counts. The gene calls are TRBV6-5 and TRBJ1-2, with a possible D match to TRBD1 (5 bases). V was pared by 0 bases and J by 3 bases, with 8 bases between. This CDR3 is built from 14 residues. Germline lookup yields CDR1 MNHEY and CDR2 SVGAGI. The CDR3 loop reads CASSYSDRHYGYTF. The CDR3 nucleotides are TGTGCCAGCAGTTACTCTGACAGACACTATGGCTACACCTTC.

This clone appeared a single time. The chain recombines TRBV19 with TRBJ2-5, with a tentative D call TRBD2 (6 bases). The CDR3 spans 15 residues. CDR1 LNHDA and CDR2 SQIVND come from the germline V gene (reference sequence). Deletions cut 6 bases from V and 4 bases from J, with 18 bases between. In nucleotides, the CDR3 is TGTGCCAGTAGCACTCTCGGTATGCGGGGAGAGACCCAGTACTTC. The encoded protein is CASSTLGMRGETQYF.

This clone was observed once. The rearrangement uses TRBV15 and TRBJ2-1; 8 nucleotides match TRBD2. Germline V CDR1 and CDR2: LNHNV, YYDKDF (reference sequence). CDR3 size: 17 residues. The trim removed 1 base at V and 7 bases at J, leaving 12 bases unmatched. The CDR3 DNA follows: TGTGCCACCAGCAGAGGTCCGACTAGCGTAAGGGGGAATGAGCAGTTCTTC. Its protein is CATSRGPTSVRGNEQFF. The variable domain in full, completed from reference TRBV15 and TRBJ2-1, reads DAMVIQNPRYQVTQFGKPVTLSCSQTLNHNVMYWYQQKSSQAPKLLFHYYDKDFNNEADTPDNFQSRRPNTSFCFLDIRSPGLGDTAMYLCATSRGPTSVRGNEQFFGPGTRLTVL.

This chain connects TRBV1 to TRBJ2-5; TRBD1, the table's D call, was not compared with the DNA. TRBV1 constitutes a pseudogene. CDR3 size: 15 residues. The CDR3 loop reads CTSSGEGDPQETQYF. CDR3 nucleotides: TGCACCAGCAGCGGAGAGGGGGACCCACAAGAGACCCAGTACTTC.

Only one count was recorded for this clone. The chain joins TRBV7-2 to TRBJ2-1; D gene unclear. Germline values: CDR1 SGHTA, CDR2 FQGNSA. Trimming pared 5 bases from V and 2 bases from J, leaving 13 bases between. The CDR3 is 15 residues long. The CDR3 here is CASSQVLDAYNEQFF. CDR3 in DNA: TGTGCCAGCAGCCAGGTTTTGGACGCCTACAATGAGCAGTTCTTC.

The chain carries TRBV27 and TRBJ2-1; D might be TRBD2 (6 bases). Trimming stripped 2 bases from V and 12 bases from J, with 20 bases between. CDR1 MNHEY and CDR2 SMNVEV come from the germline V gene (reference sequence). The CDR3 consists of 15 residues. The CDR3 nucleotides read TGTGCCAGCAGTTTACTGGGACTCCTAGATCGTGGGCAGTTCTTC. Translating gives CASSLLGLLDRGQFF.

This chain's CDR3 is CAISEGSENYGYTF. In DNA form, the CDR3 reads TGTGCCATCAGTGAGGGCAGCGAGAACTATGGCTACACCTTC. J is TRBJ1-2 and V is TRBV10-3; D is ambiguous. V was trimmed by 2 bases and J by 2 bases, leaving 9 bases between them. CDR3 size: 14 residues. Germline V gene data show CDR1 as ENHRY and CDR2 as SYGVKD.

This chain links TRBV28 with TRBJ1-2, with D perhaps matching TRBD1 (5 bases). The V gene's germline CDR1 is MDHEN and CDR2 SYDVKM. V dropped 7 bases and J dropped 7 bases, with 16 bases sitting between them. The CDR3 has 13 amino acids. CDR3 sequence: CASTREVTGGYTF. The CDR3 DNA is TGTGCCAGCACCAGGGAAGTGACGGGTGGCTACACCTTC.